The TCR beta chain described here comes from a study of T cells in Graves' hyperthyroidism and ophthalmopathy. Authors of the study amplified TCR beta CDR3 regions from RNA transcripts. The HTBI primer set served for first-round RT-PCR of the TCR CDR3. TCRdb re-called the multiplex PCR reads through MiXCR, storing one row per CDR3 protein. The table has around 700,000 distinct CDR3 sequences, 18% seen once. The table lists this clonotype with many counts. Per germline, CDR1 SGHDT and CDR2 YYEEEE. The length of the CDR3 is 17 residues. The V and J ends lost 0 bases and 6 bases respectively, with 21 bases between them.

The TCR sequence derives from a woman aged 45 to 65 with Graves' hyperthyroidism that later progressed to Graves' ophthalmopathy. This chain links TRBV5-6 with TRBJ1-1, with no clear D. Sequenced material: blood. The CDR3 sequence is CASSLVYGDSLLAEAFF. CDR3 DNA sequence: TGTGCCAGCAGCTTGGTTTACGGCGATAGTCTGTTGGCTGAAGCTTTCTTT.